The rows below give T cell receptor beta chains drawn from one sample of a study of blood T cell repertoires in COVID-19. Profiling relied on immunoSEQ multiplex PCR, and the TCRdb table lists in-frame clones only, not all of them. The sample includes roughly 160,000 clones, roughly 91% of them seen just once. The specimen was peripheral blood. These receptors all stem from a man aged 18 to 30 with acute or convalescent COVID-19. Each CDR3 is given with its conserved first and last residue. Fields, in order: J gene, clone size, D gene, V gene, CDR3 DNA, CDR3 protein. D genes are given only for firm matches. Some rows mark clone size as missing; the rest say once, few, many or name a class of expanded clone.

>TRBJ1-1|NA|NA|TRBV27
TGTGCCAGCAGTTTAAGGCAGGCTGATGAAGCTTTCTTT
CASSLRQADEAFF
>TRBJ2-5|NA|TRBD2|TRBV2
TGTGCCAGCAGTGGGCCCGTGACTAGCTCCCAAGAGACCCAGTACTTC
CASSGPVTSSQETQYF
>TRBJ2-5|NA|TRBD2|TRBV14
TGTGCCAGCAGCCAAGGACTAGCGGGGTCCCAGTACTTC
CASSQGLAGSQYF
>TRBJ1-2|NA|NA|TRBV2
TGTGCCAGCAGGTCTGGGGGGATGGATGGCTACACCTTC
CASRSGGMDGYTF
>TRBJ2-7|NA|TRBD1|TRBV3-1/TRBV3-2
TGTGCCAGCAGCCGACAGGGTGGTTACGAGCAGTACTTC
CASSRQGGYEQYF
>TRBJ2-7|once|NA|TRBV12-3/TRBV12-4
TGTGCCAGCAGCCCCAGGGGTTACGAGCAGTACTTC
CASSPRGYEQYF
>TRBJ1-1|NA|TRBD1|TRBV3-1/TRBV3-2
TGTGCCAGCAGCCAAGCCAATTATGACAGGGGGAGATGGAGGATCACTGAAGCTTTCTTT
CASSQANYDRGRWRITEAFF
>TRBJ1-1|NA|TRBD1|TRBV18
TGTGCCAGCTCACCTGACAGGGGCTACACTGAAGCTTTCTTT
CASSPDRGYTEAFF
>TRBJ1-1|NA|TRBD1|TRBV9
TGTGCCAGCAGACACCGAGGGACAGGGGTGATACTCAATGAAGCTTTCTTT
CASRHRGTGVILNEAFF
>TRBJ1-5|NA|NA|TRBV6-6
TGTGCCAGCAGTCTCTTACCCCAGGGTGCCGGCAATCAGCCCCAGCATTTT
CASSLLPQGAGNQPQHF
>TRBJ2-7|NA|TRBD1|TRBV24-1
TGTGCCACCAGGGGACAGAGCAAACCCTACGAGCAGTACTTC
CATRGQSKPYEQYF
>TRBJ1-3|NA|TRBD1|TRBV28
TGTGCCAGCAGTCCGGGAGGGACAGGGCGATTTGGAAACACCATATATTTT
CASSPGGTGRFGNTIYF
>TRBJ2-4|NA|NA|TRBV2
TGTGCCAGCAGTGAAGGGGCAGCCAAAAACATTCAGTACTTC
CASSEGAAKNIQYF
>TRBJ1-2|NA|TRBD1|TRBV15
TGTGCCACCAGCGGGGGCTGGGACAGGGGAGAGGGTTTTAACTATGGCTACACCTTC
CATSGGWDRGEGFNYGYTF
>TRBJ1-4|NA|NA|TRBV5-6
TGTGCCAGCAGCTTGATACAGCTTAATGAAAAACTGTTTTTT
CASSLIQLNEKLFF
>TRBJ1-2|few|NA|TRBV27
TGTGCCAGCAGTTTATGGGCCGGCTATGGCTACACCTTC
CASSLWAGYGYTF
>TRBJ2-7|few|NA|TRBV12-3/TRBV12-4
TGTGCCAGCAGTTTAGGGCAAGACTACGAGCAGTACTTC
CASSLGQDYEQYF
>TRBJ2-2|NA|TRBD2|TRBV9
TGTGCCAGCAGCGTAGGGATTTCTAGCGGGAACACCGGGGAGCTGTTTTTT
CASSVGISSGNTGELFF
>TRBJ2-2|NA|TRBD2|TRBV5-6
TGTGCCAGCAGCTTCGGACTAGCTGCTGACACCGGGGAGCTGTTTTTT
CASSFGLAADTGELFF
>TRBJ1-4|NA|NA|TRBV5-1
TGCGCCAGCAGCGCGGACAGAAGTAATGAAAAACTGTTTTTT
CASSADRSNEKLFF
>TRBJ2-5|NA|TRBD1|TRBV2
TGTGCCAGCAGATCGGGACAGGGAATCTGGGAGACCCAGTACTTC
CASRSGQGIWETQYF
>TRBJ1-2|NA|NA|TRBV21-1
TGTGCCAGCAGCCCCCACGCGGGGTCAACTAACTATGGCTACACCTTC
CASSPHAGSTNYGYTF
>TRBJ1-6|NA|TRBD1|TRBV5-4
TGTGCCAGCAGCTTGGAGGGAGGACAGGGGTGGAATTCACCCCTCCACTTT
CASSLEGGQGWNSPLHF
>TRBJ2-7|NA|TRBD2|TRBV7-2
TGTGCCAGCAGCTTTTTTGGGAGGGCCTACGAGCAGTACTTC
CASSFFGRAYEQYF
>TRBJ2-1|NA|NA|TRBV2
TGTGCCAGCCACAGGACTAAATACAATGAGCAGTTCTTC
CASHRTKYNEQFF
>TRBJ1-6|NA|TRBD1|TRBV2
TGTGCCAGCAATCCGGTAGGGGGCGCGGATTCACCCCTCCACTTT
CASNPVGGADSPLHF
>TRBJ1-1|few|TRBD1|TRBV3-1/TRBV3-2
TGTGCCAGCAGCTGGACAGGGGGCGAAGCTTTCTTT
CASSWTGGEAFF
>TRBJ1-4|NA|TRBD1|TRBV6-2/TRBV6-3
TGTGCCAGCAGTTCCCACCCCGGGACAGGGAATGAAAAACTGTTTTTT
CASSSHPGTGNEKLFF
>TRBJ1-1|NA|TRBD1|TRBV5-1
TGCGCCAGCAGCTCACAGGGGGCGAGTATGAACACTGAAGCTTTCTTT
CASSSQGASMNTEAFF
>TRBJ2-1|NA|TRBD1|TRBV7-8
TGTGCCAGCAGACTACACCTAGGGGGACAGGGCGACAATGAGCAGTTCTTC
CASRLHLGGQGDNEQFF
>TRBJ2-5|NA|NA|TRBV5-5
TGTGCCAGCAGCTTGGCAGGGGGGGAGACCCAGTACTTC
CASSLAGGETQYF
>TRBJ2-3|once|TRBD2|TRBV5-1
TGCGCCAGCAGCTTCCGACTAGCGGGAGAAGCAGATACGCAGTATTTT
CASSFRLAGEADTQYF
>TRBJ1-2|NA|TRBD1|TRBV20-1
TGCAGTGCTAGTCAACAGGGGGCAGGACTCTATGGCTACACCTTC
CSASQQGAGLYGYTF
>TRBJ1-2|NA|TRBD1|TRBV6-5
TGTGCCAGTGTCTCCGGGACAGGGGGCGGCTATGGCTACACCTTC
CASVSGTGGGYGYTF
>TRBJ2-6|NA|NA|TRBV3-1/TRBV3-2
TGTGCCAGCAGCCAAGGTATGAGGAGGGCTGGGGCCAACGTCCTGACTTTC
CASSQGMRRAGANVLTF
>TRBJ1-5|NA|TRBD1|TRBV6-5
TGTGCCAGCAGCGAGACAGGGTATCAGCCCCAGCATTTT
CASSETGYQPQHF
>TRBJ2-7|NA|NA|TRBV7-2
TGTGCCAGCAGCTACTTCCCCGGACTGTACGAGCAGTACTTC
CASSYFPGLYEQYF
>TRBJ1-6|once|TRBD1|TRBV11-2
TGTGCCAGCAGCCTTCGACAGGGTGGGTCACCCCTCCACTTT
CASSLRQGGSPLHF
>TRBJ1-2|NA|NA|TRBV20-1
TGCAGTGTACTATACTATGGTGGCTACACCTTC
CSVLYYGGYTF
>TRBJ2-5|NA|NA|TRBV5-6
TGTGCCAGCAGCTTCGGTAGCAGTTCCCAAGAGACCCAGTACTTC
CASSFGSSSQETQYF
>TRBJ1-4|NA|TRBD1|TRBV7-9
TGTGCCAGCAGCTTGGACAGGACTAATGAAAAACTGTTTTTT
CASSLDRTNEKLFF